Presented here are 24 T cell receptor beta chains from one specimen sequenced in a study of CD8 T cells in ankylosing spondylitis. TCRdb fed the 5' RACE reads into MiXCR, producing one record per CDR3 protein. The repertoire includes under 400,000 distinct CDR3 sequences, 11% of them detected once, and 9.1% sits in the top ten. Sequenced: blood, either unsorted or a sorted T cell fraction (not recorded which). The receptors here all came from a female donor with ankylosing spondylitis or in good health (not recorded which).

CDR3 amino acids: CASSQEGQASSYNEQFF. The CDR3 bases are TGTGCCAGCAGCCAAGAGGGACAGGCAAGCTCCTACAATGAGCAGTTCTTC. The chain uses TRBV4-2 and TRBJ2-1; 8 bases are a match to TRBD1. The CDR3 is 17 amino acids. Germline CDR1 and CDR2: LGHNA and YNFKEQ. V was pared by 0 bases and J by 0 bases, with 4 bases of the junction left unmatched.

This clonotype was seen repeatedly, ten times or more. This chain uses TRBV5-6 with TRBJ2-7; the D call may be TRBD1 or TRBD2 (5 bases each). Looked up from germline, CDR1 is SGHDT and CDR2 is YYEEEE. The CDR3 is 17 amino acids. Between the trimmed V and J ends, which lost 0 bases and 4 bases, there was a span of 20 bases. The CDR3 sequence: CASSLGELRRGRYEQYF. DNA for the CDR3: TGTGCCAGCAGCTTGGGAGAACTGAGACGGGGACGGTACGAGCAGTACTTC.

Concerning this clonotype itself: This could be a read error, since a much larger clone is one nucleotide away. The CDR3 does not close with the conserved phenylalanine or tryptophan, likely indicating a read error. V usage is TRBV6-2 or TRBV6-3 and J usage is TRBJ2-1; 12 bases line up with TRBD2. Germline V gene lookup returns CDR1 MNHEY and CDR2 SVGEGT. The CDR3 has 17 residues. V lost 5 bases and J lost 0; bases outside the gene matches: 5. This CDR3 reads CASSPGLAGRSYNEQFL. CDR3 nucleotides: TGTGCCAGCAGTCCGGGACTAGCGGGTCGCTCCTACAATGAGCAGTTCTTA.

This clonotype has only a few counts. The genes are TRBV18 and TRBJ1-4; D might be TRBD1 (5 bases). This CDR3 contains 15 residues. Germline CDR1 reads KGHSH; CDR2 reads LQKENI. Trimming removed 3 bases from V and 7 bases from J, with 15 bases in between. The CDR3 DNA follows: TGTGCCAGCTCACCCCCGACAGCGGGAGGTGAAAAACTGTTTTTT. Translation gives CASSPPTAGGEKLFF.

Ten or more counts support this clonotype. The rearrangement joins TRBV5-1 to TRBJ2-1; 8 positions agree with TRBD2. The CDR3 totals 15 residues. The junction had 9 bases not matched to a gene; V was cut back by 4 bases and J by 6 bases. Germline loops: CDR1 SGHRS, CDR2 YFSETQ. For the CDR3, the DNA is TGCGCCAGCAGCCCGACCGGGACTAGGGGCAATGAGCAGTTCTTC. This encodes CASSPTGTRGNEQFF.

This clonotype appeared a few times. The CDR3 sequence is CASSLGVAQETQYF. In DNA form, the CDR3 reads TGCGCCAGCAGCTTGGGGGTCGCTCAAGAGACCCAGTACTTC. The chain links TRBV5-1 to TRBJ2-5; the D is unclear. Germline assignment: CDR1 SGHRS and CDR2 YFSETQ. V was clipped by 0 bases and J by 2 bases, with 8 bases between them. This CDR3 contains 14 residues.

This clonotype was observed a handful of times. Here the CDR3 DNA reads TGCAGTGCTAAATATGGGAATCAGCCCCAGCATTTT. Protein sequence: CSAKYGNQPQHF. The rearrangement uses TRBV20-1 and TRBJ1-5; D not resolved. The CDR3 totals 12 residues. V lost 4 bases and J lost 4, with 8 bases in between. Germline lookup yields CDR1 DFQATT and CDR2 SNEGSKA (reference sequence).

This clonotype showed up many times. The chain recombines TRBV2 with TRBJ1-4; no clear D gene. This CDR3 is built from 13 residues. In germline, CDR1 is SNHLY, CDR2 FYNNEI. Trimming removed 5 bases at V and 8 bases at J, with 12 bases between. In nucleotides, the CDR3 is TGTGCCAGCAGTCTTGTCATGGGGGAAAAACTGTTTTTT. Translating gives CASSLVMGEKLFF.

Many counts were recorded for this clonotype. The chain is built from TRBV27 and TRBJ2-1; 8 nucleotides line up with TRBD2. The J segment lost 4 bases and the V segment lost 7 bases, leaving 12 bases of the junction unmatched. The germline V gene has CDR1 MNHEY and CDR2 SMNVEV (reference sequence). The CDR3 is 16 residues long. The CDR3: CASISPREGKYNEQFF. CDR3 coding DNA: TGTGCCAGCATCTCTCCACGGGAGGGTAAATACAATGAGCAGTTCTTC.

There are many counts of this clonotype. The genes are TRBV6-1 and TRBJ2-1; 11 bases are a match to TRBD2. The CDR3 covers 19 residues. The trim removed 2 bases at V and 6 bases at J, leaving 15 bases unmatched. The germline V gene encodes CDR1 MNHNS and CDR2 SASEGT. CDR3 protein: CASSERSGRAFESLNEQFF. Written as DNA, the CDR3 is TGTGCCAGCAGTGAACGTAGCGGGAGGGCCTTCGAGTCTCTCAATGAGCAGTTCTTC.

This clonotype showed up many times. This sequence joins TRBV20-1 and TRBJ2-5; TRBD2 matches 11 bases. With V trimmed by 2 bases and J by 0 bases, 2 bases remained unmatched. CDR3 size: 15 residues. CDR1 is DFQATT and CDR2 is SNEGSKA in the germline V gene (reference sequence). DNA for the CDR3: TGCAGTGCTAGAAGGACTAGCGGGTACCAAGAGACCCAGTACTTC. Its protein is CSARRTSGYQETQYF.

This clonotype was recorded a few times. The CDR3 spells CASSPGLFYNEQFF. The CDR3 DNA sequence: TGTGCCAGCAGCCCGGGACTATTCTACAATGAGCAGTTCTTC. This chain links TRBV14 with TRBJ2-1, with TRBD2 matching 7 bases. Germline V gene sequence: CDR1 SGHDN, CDR2 FVKESK. The CDR3 contains 14 residues. Germline trimming cut 4 bases from V and 3 bases from J; bases unmatched to any gene: 3. Using reference TRBV14 and TRBJ2-1 for the parts outside the CDR3, the full variable domain is EAGVTQFPSHSVIEKGQTVTLRCDPISGHDNLYWYRRVMGKEIKFLLHFVKESKQDESGMPNNRFLAERTGGTYSTLKVQPAELEDSGVYFCASSPGLFYNEQFFGPGTRLTVL.

At least ten counts were recorded for this clonotype. The gene calls are TRBV25-1 and TRBJ2-1; the D is unclear. Trimming stripped 5 bases from V and 3 bases from J, with 14 bases between. There are 15 residues in the CDR3. Germline CDR1 MGHDK, CDR2 SYGVNS. The CDR3 DNA is TGTGCCAGCAGTTCCGGGTTCGAGGACTACAATGAGCAGTTCTTC. Its translation is CASSSGFEDYNEQFF.

This clonotype was recorded many times. V and J are TRBV20-1 and TRBJ2-3; 11 nucleotides align to TRBD1. CDR1 and CDR2 from the germline V gene are DFQATT and SNEGSKA (reference sequence). J lost 4 bases, V lost 5 bases, and 8 bases had no gene match. The CDR3 is made up of 15 amino acids. The CDR3 is CSAVGQGASADTQYF. DNA for the CDR3: TGCAGTGCTGTTGGACAGGGGGCCTCCGCAGATACGCAGTATTTT.

This rearrangement joins TRBV12-3 or TRBV12-4 to TRBJ1-5; TRBD1 agrees at 9 bases. The CDR3 spans 15 residues. V was pared by 6 bases and J by 4 bases, with 7 bases of the junction left unmatched. CDR3 in DNA: TGTGCCAGCAGCTGGGGACAGGGAAAAAATCAGCCCCAGCATTTT. This codes for CASSWGQGKNQPQHF.

The chain joins TRBV12-3 or TRBV12-4 to TRBJ1-2; D is uncertain. Trimming took off 3 bases at V and 4 bases at J, with 9 bases between the two ends. This CDR3 is built from 13 residues. The CDR3 DNA reads as TGTGCCAGCAGTTTTAACAGCCGCTATGGCTACACCTTC. Amino acid sequence: CASSFNSRYGYTF.

This chain joins TRBV2 and TRBJ1-4, with D perhaps matching TRBD1 (5 bases). Germline loops: CDR1 SNHLY, CDR2 FYNNEI. This CDR3 spans 14 amino acids. V lost 8 bases to trimming and J lost 7 bases, with 17 bases between them. CDR3 protein: CASVVAGRAEKLFF. Written as DNA, the CDR3 is TGTGCCAGCGTTGTAGCAGGGAGGGCTGAAAAACTGTTTTTT.

In its sample, this clonotype was seen many times. The chain joins TRBV12-3 or TRBV12-4 to TRBJ2-5; 8 bases match TRBD2. The CDR3 is made up of 15 amino acids. The V segment lost 1 base and the J segment 7 bases; nucleotides outside the gene matches: 8. The CDR3 is CASSLGQPGRGTQYF. The DNA of the CDR3 is TGTGCCAGCAGTTTAGGGCAACCCGGGAGGGGGACCCAGTACTTC.

At least ten counts were recorded for this clonotype. The V call is TRBV20-1, the J call TRBJ2-1; TRBD1 might be the D (6 bases). CDR1 is DFQATT, CDR2 SNEGSKA, per germline (reference sequence). V gave up 2 bases and J gave up 5 bases, with 10 bases separating them. This CDR3 region has 13 residues. The CDR3 region is CSARPQGDNEQFF. In DNA, the CDR3 is TGCAGTGCTAGACCACAGGGAGACAATGAGCAGTTCTTC.

This clonotype appeared once. The chain links TRBV2 to TRBJ1-1, with D maybe TRBD1 (6 bases). The CDR3 runs to 11 residues. Trimming removed 9 bases at V and 4 bases at J, with 9 bases between. Germline CDR1 reads SNHLY; CDR2 reads FYNNEI. CDR3 in amino acids: CASTRGTEAFF. The CDR3 coding sequence is TGTGCCAGTACCAGGGGCACTGAAGCTTTCTTT.

This clonotype was counted at least ten times. The chain is built from TRBV7-9 and TRBJ2-1; 8 bases align to TRBD2. CDR3 size: 16 residues. Germline lookup yields CDR1 SEHNR and CDR2 FQNEAQ (reference sequence). The junction had 12 bases not matched to a gene; V was cut back by 4 bases and J by 7 bases. The CDR3 bases are TGTGCCAGCAGCTCCCGCACTAGCGGAAAAGGGAATGAGCAGTTCTTC. Translated: CASSSRTSGKGNEQFF.

This clonotype was recorded many times. The V and J genes are TRBV11-2 and TRBJ2-7; D could derive from TRBD1 or TRBD2 (6 bases each). Deletions cut 1 base from V and 11 bases from J, with 15 bases between. Germline V gives CDR1 SGHAT, CDR2 FQNNGV. The CDR3 is 13 amino acids. The CDR3: CASSLGWGAKKYF. The CDR3 DNA follows: TGTGCCAGCAGCTTAGGATGGGGGGCGAAGAAGTACTTC.

This clonotype appeared many times. In DNA, the CDR3 is TGTGCCAGCAGCCAGACAGGGGGCAAGTCTAACTATGGCTACACCTTC. It translates to CASSQTGGKSNYGYTF. This chain joins TRBV6-1 and TRBJ1-2; 10 bases align to TRBD1. CDR1 is MNHNS and CDR2 is SASEGT in the germline V gene. There are 16 residues in the CDR3. The junction had 7 bases not matched to a gene; V was cut back by 6 bases and J by 0 bases.

The chain joins TRBV2 to TRBJ1-5, with a possible D match to TRBD1 (5 bases). V was clipped by 2 bases and J by 7 bases, with 9 bases between them. CDR1 and CDR2 from the germline V gene are SNHLY and FYNNEI. The CDR3 runs to 13 residues. Written as DNA, the CDR3 is TGTGCCAGCAGTGAAACCCGGGACCAGCCCCAGCATTTT. Encoded protein: CASSETRDQPQHF.